This T cell receptor beta chain was captured in a study of beta chain features in type 1 diabetes (dated by TCRdb to between 2017 and 2018). Background on the whole study: Mean age, gender distribution, total cell number and subset yield did not differ between patients and healthy donors. A total of 85 million to 140 million sorted cells were examined across all samples, and the number of cells per subset was strongly correlated with RNA yield. The study compared TCRB repertoires of sorted circulating CD4+ T cell subsets between recently diagnosed type 1 diabetes patients and matched healthy donors. Naive and central memory subsets were obtained from all 30 or so donors, but regulatory and stem cell-like memory subsets were isolated from only 8 patients and 8 healthy donors.

A single peripheral blood draw of roughly 0.11 L on average was collected from each donor into heparinised tubes. A BD FACSAria II was used to sort naive, central memory, regulatory and stem cell-like memory CD4+ T cells with a panel that included CD45RO, CCR7, CD25, CD127, CD95 and CD27. A purity above 95% was achieved for all sorted populations. PBMCs were separated immediately by Lymphoprep density gradient centrifugation and were stained directly, without being cultured. To minimize batch effects, samples were stained and sorted in pairs, one healthy donor with one patient per experiment. The entire amount of isolated RNA was reverse transcribed using the High Capacity cDNA Reverse Transcription Kit, so the sequenced TCRB transcripts were expressed ones. Deep immunoSEQ sequencing was applied to naive, central memory and regulatory T cell samples, giving an average of roughly 3.5 million total reads per sample. Sorted cells were lysed in RLT buffer, and RNA was extracted using DNase-treated RNeasy Micro or Mini kits according to cell number. To prevent cross-contamination, every cell subset was processed on its own, while patient and healthy donor samples were processed together. TCRB sequences were amplified from cDNA with the immunoSEQ multiplex PCR, producing 87-bp fragments spanning the CDR3 region. Sequencing of the amplicons was performed on the Illumina HiSeq platform. The original pipeline was this. PCR bias was corrected computationally using synthetic template baselines, and reads within Hamming distance 2 were collapsed, with unmergeable singletons discarded. Reads were aligned to IMGT to assign V, D and J genes, CDR3 length, and insertions or deletions at six rearrangement sites. Within each subset, clonotype counts were normalized to sorted cell number, after which true diversity and Gini coefficients were computed with the tcR R package. The overlap coefficient, calculated on TCRB nucleotide sequences, was used to measure repertoire sharing. Held by TCRdb, this immuneACCESS table contains in-frame sequences only and omits some clones. Under half of the omission traces to an unresolved V gene where checked; the cause of the rest is unknown. The V and J calls and clone size come from that table; D and trimming were worked out from the DNA. The sample table records 400,000 or so clones; roughly a tenth of these occur just once. In total, the top ten clones hold roughly 0.54% of the sample.

A word on this clone: What this receptor recognizes is not known. No base qualities exist here, and no much larger clone lies one base off it.

The CDR3 goes from the cysteine to the phenylalanine over 14 residues. Kept here is only the CDR3 DNA, which spans 42 bases and is read in frame from base 1. Trimmed from V: 1 base; trimmed from J: 5 bases; junction bases lacking a gene match: 4. The germline V gene encodes CDR1 SGHNT and CDR2 YYREEE (reference sequence). Study-wide findings and limitations: Because cDNA rather than genomic DNA was sequenced, highly expressing activated cells could have been over-represented, although no difference in activation and CD3 levels was found between groups. Naive, central memory and regulatory TCRB repertoires appeared more similar among patients than among healthy donors. At VDJ recombination sites, patients with type 1 diabetes made fewer insertions and deleted more nucleotides, a pattern implying thymic rearrangement abnormalities. Shorter templates might be favored by PCR, yet because patient and control samples were amplified and corrected together, any such skew would affect both groups equally. Because small numbers of individuals were included in the HLA sub-analyses, any influence of HLA type on TCRB rearrangement was left unresolved. Type 1 diabetes patients showed a moderate but significant shortening of TCRB CDR3 length in all four CD4+ subsets.

Recombination linked TRBV5-4 to TRBJ2-5; 8 central bases correspond to TRBD1. The TCR sequence derives from a man aged 25 to 45 with type 1 diabetes. The source material was central memory CD4+ T cells from blood. Read as DNA, the sequence is TGTGCCAGCAGCTTGCAGGGGGCGATTGAGACCCAGTACTTC. It specifies CASSLQGAIETQYF.